The present TCR beta chain was sequenced within a study of cytomegalovirus exposure and HLA in healthy donors (dated by TCRdb to about 2017). At the level of the whole study: The roughly 670 repertoires of the first cohort and the 95 to 150 validation repertoires were produced on the same platform, according to a later analysis. The study was designed to test whether signatures of past pathogen exposure could be identified by cataloging public T cell receptors. In addition to the first cohort of roughly 700 subjects, a separate validation cohort of over 90 different subjects was used. To predict cytomegalovirus infection status, the study brought together high-throughput TCR immunosequencing, statistical association of individual TCRs with disease status, and machine learning. What the work shows at the level of the full study, not this receptor alone: Subsequent analysis determined that TCRs grouped into clusters in the first cohort also showed a tendency toward co-occurrence across the 120 validation repertoires, and about 93% of cluster scores exceeded 0. The study listed around 160 TCR beta chains as associated with cytomegalovirus. The classifier was reported to diagnose cytomegalovirus status with high specificity and sensitivity in both the original and validation cohorts. According to the authors, the approach could potentially be generalized to other disease states and immunological phenotypes. A later analysis had no HLA typing for the validation cohort, so co-occurrence there was scored across all 130 or so repertoires. In vitro tests confirmed that a few of the cytomegalovirus-associated TCR beta chains recognize cytomegalovirus antigens. While some public TCRs were present in many individuals, most TCR sequences turned up only very rarely across donors.

Donors formed part of the validation cohort, which comprised 120 subjects and was distinct from the first cohort of under 750 subjects. Library preparation was by the immunoSEQ multiplex PCR assay. The original methods were these. A statistical classification framework was built to diagnose cytomegalovirus status from the catalog of TCR beta chain sequences. The table was pulled from immuneACCESS by TCRdb, which kept in-frame rearrangements only. Such tables lose some clones; where checked, under half of the loss comes from unresolved V genes, and the rest has no known cause. V, J and clone size were drawn from that table, and D and trimming were deduced from the DNA. The sample has 130,000 or so clones on record, 70% to 90% of them singletons. Together, the top ten hold approximately 2.3% of the sample. In the case of this clone: The antigen it binds to is not known. The sample holds no much larger clone one base away, and base qualities are not on file.

The CDR3 covers 17 residues, taking in both the cysteine and the phenylalanine. Kept here is only the CDR3 DNA, which spans 51 bases and is read in frame from base 1. Germline trimming amounts to 0 bases on V and 4 bases on J, with 7 as the count of junction bases outside the gene matches. CDR1 LGHNA and CDR2 YSLEER were looked up in the germline V gene. Sequences were obtained from PBMCs. This clonotype was sampled from a young woman in good health and CMV-seronegative. Here the chain combines TRBV4-3 and TRBJ2-1; TRBD2 matches 9 bases in the middle. The sequenced DNA is TGCGCCAGCAGCCAAGATCTAGGACTAGCGAATTACAATGAGCAGTTCTTC. This gives the protein CASSQDLGLANYNEQFF.